This TCR beta chain stems from a study of cytomegalovirus exposure and HLA in healthy donors. Method: immunoSEQ multiplex PCR; TCRdb's copy keeps in-frame clones and lacks some. The sample includes around 200,000 clones, roughly four fifths seen only once; the top ten take roughly 2.8%. The source of this sequence is a woman aged 18 to 35 in good health and CMV-seropositive. The specimen sequenced was PBMCs.

DNA for the CDR3: TGTGCCAGCAGCCCAGGGGGGAAACAGCCCCAGCATTTT. It encodes CASSPGGKQPQHF. The gene calls are TRBV7-2 and TRBJ1-5; 7 positions match TRBD1. CDR3 length: 13 residues. Unmatched junction bases numbered 5, after V lost 5 bases and J lost 7 bases. Germline CDR1 SGHTA, CDR2 FQGNSA.